This T cell receptor beta chain was obtained from a study of identical twins. Study observations and caveats: Researchers reported excess low generation probability among twin-shared out-of-frame alpha sequences.

About this clonotype itself: As yet, its antigen is unknown.

TCRdb re-called the 5' RACE reads through MiXCR, storing one row per CDR3 protein. The profile covers about 220,000 distinct CDR3 sequences, with 6.5% to 8% appearing a single time and just over 14% taken by the ten largest. These same records also appear under a second study, on T cells expressing NK-cell markers.

This TCR derives from a woman under 30 in good health. Sequenced sample: CD8+ T cells sorted from blood.

CDR3 nucleotides: TGCGCCAGCAGTGAAGGGACTAGCGGGAGTTGGTCCTACAATGAGCAGTTCTTC. As protein: CASSEGTSGSWSYNEQFF. This chain links TRBV10-1 with TRBJ2-1; 14 bases align to TRBD2. V shed 3 bases and J 1 base; nucleotides not matched to a gene: 5. CDR1 is WNHNN and CDR2 is SYGVQD in the germline V gene (reference sequence). The CDR3 extends over 18 amino acids.